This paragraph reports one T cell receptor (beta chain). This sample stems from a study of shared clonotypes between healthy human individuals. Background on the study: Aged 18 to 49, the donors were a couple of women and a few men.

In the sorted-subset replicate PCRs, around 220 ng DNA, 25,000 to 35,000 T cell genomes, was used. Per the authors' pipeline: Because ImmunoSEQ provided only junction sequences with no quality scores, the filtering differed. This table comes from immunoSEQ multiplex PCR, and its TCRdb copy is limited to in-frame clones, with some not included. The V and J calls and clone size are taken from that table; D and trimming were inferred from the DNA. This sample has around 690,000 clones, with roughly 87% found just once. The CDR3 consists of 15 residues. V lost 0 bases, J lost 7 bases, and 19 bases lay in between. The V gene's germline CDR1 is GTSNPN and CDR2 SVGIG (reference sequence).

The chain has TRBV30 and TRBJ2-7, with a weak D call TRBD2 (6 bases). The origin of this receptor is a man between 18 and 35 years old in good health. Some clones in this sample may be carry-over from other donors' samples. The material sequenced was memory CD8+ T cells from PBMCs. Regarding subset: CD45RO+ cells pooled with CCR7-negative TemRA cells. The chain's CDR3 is CAWSVLSGPLSEQYF. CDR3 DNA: TGTGCCTGGAGTGTACTTAGCGGTCCTTTGTCGGAGCAGTACTTC. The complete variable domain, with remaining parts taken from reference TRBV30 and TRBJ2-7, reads SQTIHQWPATLVQPVGSPLSLECTVEGTSNPNLYWYRQAAGRGLQLLFYSVGIGQISSEVPQNLSASRPQDRQFILSSKKLLLSDSGFYLCAWSVLSGPLSEQYFGPGTRLTVT.